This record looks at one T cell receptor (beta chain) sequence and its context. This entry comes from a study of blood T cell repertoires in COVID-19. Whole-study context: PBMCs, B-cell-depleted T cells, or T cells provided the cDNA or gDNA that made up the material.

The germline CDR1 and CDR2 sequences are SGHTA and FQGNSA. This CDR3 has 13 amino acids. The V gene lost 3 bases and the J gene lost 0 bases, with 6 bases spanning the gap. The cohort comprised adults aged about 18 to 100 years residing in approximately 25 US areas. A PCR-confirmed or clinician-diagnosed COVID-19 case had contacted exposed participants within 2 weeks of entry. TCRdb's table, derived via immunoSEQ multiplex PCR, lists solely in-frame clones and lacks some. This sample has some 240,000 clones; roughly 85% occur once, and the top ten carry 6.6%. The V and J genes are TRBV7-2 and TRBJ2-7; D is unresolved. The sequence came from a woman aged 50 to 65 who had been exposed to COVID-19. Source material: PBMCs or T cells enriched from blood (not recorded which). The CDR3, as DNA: TGTGCCAGCAGCTTGACTCACTCCTACGAGCAGTACTTC. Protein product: CASSLTHSYEQYF.